This T cell receptor beta chain was observed in a study of Ad26.COV2.S vaccination and SARS-CoV-2 variants. Study-wide background: A COV1001 Ad26.COV2.S trial-arm participant provided the sample. Study outcomes and limitations: Placebo recipients had lower spike-specific TCR breadth than vaccine recipients.

As for treatment: roughly 20 received Ad26.COV2.S at low or high dose, single or two shots; 5 received placebo; per-sample allocation not given. Sampling took place 63 days after the first vaccine or placebo injection. Whoever gave the sample was an adult aged 18-55 years in Boston. TCRdb's copy holds only in-frame clones and misses some; the assay was immunoSEQ multiplex PCR. The sample lists about 390,000 clones, 80% to 90% occurring once. About this clone itself: The antigen is not known.

The V and J ends lost 0 bases and 3 bases respectively, with 4 bases between them. This CDR3 has 13 residues. Germline CDR1 is SGHDT and CDR2 is YYEEEE. V is TRBV5-6 and J is TRBJ1-3, with D uncertain. The receptor was derived from a person between 18 and 65 years old who received the Ad26.COV2.S COVID-19 vaccine or a placebo. Sequenced here: peripheral blood, sampled in a trial of Ad26.COV2.S vaccine versus placebo. The CDR3 here is CASSLDSGNTIYF. Written as DNA, the CDR3 is TGTGCCAGCAGCTTGGACAGTGGAAACACCATATATTTT.